The 29 T cell receptor beta chains below come from one sample, sequenced in a study of naive and memory T cell subsets (dated by TCRdb to 2016 to 2017). Receptors were amplified or captured by 5' RACE. The sequencer listed for this sample is Illumina MiSeq. The ligated cDNA was amplified by four rounds of PCR, in which nested alpha and beta constant region primers were used together with the SP2 primer. Through fastp at Q25 and MiXCR, TCRdb rebuilt clones from the public reads, retaining in-frame beta chains. Rows matching on CDR3 protein sequence are summarized as one entry with the most common DNA and genes. Within this sample are roughly 30,000 distinct CDR3 sequences, with about a sixth of them counted one time only. 2.6% of the sample goes to the ten largest clones. A robust, sensitive protocol for the amplification, sequencing and analysis of TCRs was described in the study, in which 3' ligation of a UMI-containing oligonucleotide to TCR cDNA was used.

The receptors originated from a female donor in good health.

This clonotype was recorded at least ten times. The V call is TRBV2, the J call TRBJ1-2, with D unclear. CDR1 and CDR2 (germline): SNHLY, FYNNEI. The CDR3 loop spans 13 amino acids. The V end was cut by 6 bases, the J end by 3 bases, with 11 bases between. For the CDR3, the DNA is TGTGCCAGCAGCGAGGGCCCGGACTATGGCTACACCTTC. Encoded protein: CASSEGPDYGYTF.

This clonotype was counted between two and nine times. The V call is TRBV6-5, the J call TRBJ1-6, with D possibly being TRBD1 (6 bases). The CDR3 has 14 amino acids. Germline V gene sequence: CDR1 MNHEY, CDR2 SVGAGI. Trimming removed 6 bases from V and 16 bases from J, with 22 bases in between. DNA of the CDR3: TGTGCCAGCAGCCGGACCGGGACACATCTTTTGCTCCACTTT. It specifies CASSRTGTHLLLHF.

A few counts support this clonotype. The chain uses TRBV12-3 or TRBV12-4 and TRBJ2-3; 12 nucleotides align to TRBD2. The junction had 10 bases not matched to a gene; V was cut back by 5 bases and J by 1 base. The CDR3 extends over 18 amino acids. The CDR3 DNA is TGTGCCAGCAGTCCGCCGACTAGCGGGGGATTAGGCACAGATACGCAGTATTTT. It codes for CASSPPTSGGLGTDTQYF.

This clonotype was counted a few times. The J gene is TRBJ1-1, the V gene TRBV29-1; D remains unclear. Germline values: CDR1 SQVTM, CDR2 ANQGSEA. V gave up 2 bases and J gave up 0 bases, with 16 bases separating them. The CDR3 extends over 16 amino acids. The CDR3 coding sequence is TGCAGCGTTGAATGGCAACTTTGGCCCATGAACACTGAAGCTTTCTTT. Translation: CSVEWQLWPMNTEAFF.

This clonotype was seen many times. The chain employs TRBV5-6 and TRBJ2-6; 8 nucleotides line up with TRBD2. CDR1 and CDR2 from the germline V gene are SGHDT and YYEEEE. The CDR3 is 19 residues long. Unmatched junction bases numbered 18, after V lost 4 bases and J lost 6 bases. The chain's CDR3 is CASSTLGSSGGFEANVLTF. The CDR3, as DNA: TGTGCCAGCAGCACCCTAGGGAGCTCGGGGGGGTTCGAGGCCAACGTCCTGACTTTC.

V and J are TRBV6-6 and TRBJ2-1, with D perhaps matching TRBD1 (5 bases). The germline CDR1 and CDR2 sequences are MNHNY and SVGAGI (reference sequence). The CDR3 contains 14 residues. V was pared by 6 bases and J by 6 bases, with 15 bases between. The CDR3 loop reads CASRPDRPANEQFF. CDR3 nucleotides: TGTGCCAGCAGGCCCGACAGACCTGCCAATGAGCAGTTCTTC.

In its sample, this clonotype was seen many times. This rearrangement joins TRBV20-1 to TRBJ2-1, with TRBD2 matching over 8 bases. Germline V lookup: CDR1 DFQATT, CDR2 SNEGSKA (reference sequence). Trimming cost V 6 bases and J 1 base; bases outside gene matches: 8. CDR3 length equals 15 residues. The CDR3 nucleotides are TGCAGTGCGACAACCCTAGCGGGTTCCTACAATGAGCAGTTCTTC. Residues: CSATTLAGSYNEQFF.

The table lists this clonotype with a few counts. The gene calls are TRBV20-1 and TRBJ2-7; unclear D gene. Germline loops: CDR1 DFQATT, CDR2 SNEGSKA (reference sequence). The CDR3 runs to 13 residues. Trimming cost V 1 base and J 4 bases, with 11 bases left between them. The CDR3 loop reads CSARAGPSYEQYF. CDR3 DNA sequence: TGCAGTGCTAGAGCCGGACCATCGTACGAGCAGTACTTC.

There are many counts of this clonotype. The DNA of the CDR3 is TGCAGCGTTGGTCCGACCTCCTACGAGCAGTACTTC. Translation gives CSVGPTSYEQYF. The rearrangement links TRBV29-1 to TRBJ2-7, with D unclear. Deletions cut 4 bases from V and 0 bases from J, with 7 bases between. The CDR3 consists of 12 residues. Germline loops: CDR1 SQVTM, CDR2 ANQGSEA.

The CDR3: CASSPWDSQETQYF. CDR3 nucleotide sequence: TGTGCCAGCAGCCCATGGGACAGCCAAGAGACCCAGTACTTC. The V gene is TRBV3-1, the J gene TRBJ2-5; 7 nucleotides line up with TRBD1. The CDR3 has 14 residues. Trimming at V came to 4 bases and at J to 1 base, leaving 3 bases not matched to a gene. From germline, CDR1 is LGHDT and CDR2 YNNKEL (reference sequence).

By proportion, this clonotype is medium-sized (0.01 to 0.1%). The V and J genes are TRBV19 and TRBJ1-4, with TRBD1 matching 10 bases. The CDR3 covers 17 residues. The V gene end was trimmed by 5 bases and the J gene end by 5 bases; junction bases not matched to a gene: 11. Per the germline V gene, CDR1 is LNHDA and CDR2 is SQIVND (reference sequence). The CDR3 loop is CASSRRPADRGNEKLFF. The CDR3 nucleotides read TGTGCCAGTAGTCGCCGTCCCGCGGACAGGGGGAATGAAAAACTGTTTTTT.

In this sample, this clonotype turned up a few times. This chain uses TRBV7-9 with TRBJ2-5; no firm D call. V lost 2 bases, J lost 1 base, and 8 bases lay in between. Germline-derived CDR1 and CDR2 are SEHNR and FQNEAQ (reference sequence). The CDR3 length is 14 residues. The CDR3 is CASSLSDIQETQYF. CDR3 bases: TGTGCCAGCAGCTTATCGGATATCCAAGAGACCCAGTACTTC.

This clonotype is categorized as medium-sized. V usage is TRBV15 and J usage is TRBJ2-1, with D perhaps TRBD1 (5 bases). Germline-derived CDR1 and CDR2 are LNHNV and YYDKDF (reference sequence). The CDR3 runs 12 residues. V lost 7 bases, J lost 5 bases, and 9 bases lay in between. CDR3 nucleotide sequence: TGTGCCACCACGGACAACAACAATGAGCAGTTCTTC. It yields the protein CATTDNNNEQFF.

This clonotype was found a few times. CDR3 nucleotides: TGTGCCAGCAGCTCGTACCGGGACAGTCGAAACACTGAAGCTTTCTTT. Translated, it gives CASSSYRDSRNTEAFF. The gene calls are TRBV7-2 and TRBJ1-1, with 7 bases matching TRBD1. The germline V gene has CDR1 SGHTA and CDR2 FQGNSA. Losses at the gene ends were 4 bases for V and 2 bases for J; bases not matched to a gene: 10. This CDR3 has 16 residues.

This clonotype was found a few times. A much larger clone differs by one base, so this may be a read error. The CDR3 region is CASGLQRGGGDEQFF. CDR3 bases: TGTGCCAGCGGACTTCAGCGGGGGGGCGGGGATGAGCAGTTCTTC. The chain combines TRBV6-6 with TRBJ2-1; 10 bases fit TRBD2. The V gene's germline CDR1 is MNHNY and CDR2 SVGAGI (reference sequence). The CDR3 contains 15 residues. The V and J ends lost 8 bases and 8 bases, in that order; junction bases with no gene match: 12.

In this sample, this clonotype is medium-sized (0.01 to 0.1%). The rearrangement links TRBV7-8 to TRBJ2-1; D is possibly TRBD2 (6 bases). Germline CDR1 reads SGHVS; CDR2 reads FQNEAQ. V lost 6 bases and J 3 bases, leaving 15 bases between the germline ends. The CDR3 loop spans 15 amino acids. The CDR3 loop reads CASRQPAGYYNEQFF. The CDR3 coding sequence is TGTGCCAGCAGACAACCCGCGGGGTACTACAATGAGCAGTTCTTC.

This clonotype showed up just a few times. The V and J genes are TRBV20-1 and TRBJ1-1; tentatively, D is TRBD1 (5 bases). Germline values: CDR1 DFQATT, CDR2 SNEGSKA (reference sequence). Between the trimmed V and J ends, which lost 4 bases and 12 bases, there was a span of 18 bases. The CDR3 loop spans 12 amino acids. CDR3 residues: CSAIGTRVGTFF. The CDR3 nucleotides read TGCAGTGCTATTGGGACCAGGGTGGGAACTTTCTTT.

In this sample, this clonotype is medium-sized. The rearrangement joins TRBV29-1 to TRBJ2-3, with 9 bases aligning to TRBD1. Germline V gene sequence: CDR1 SQVTM, CDR2 ANQGSEA. V lost 3 bases to trimming and J lost 0 bases; unmatched junction nucleotides: 4. This CDR3 region has 15 residues. CDR3 protein: CSVESGTGSTDTQYF. CDR3 bases: TGCAGCGTTGAGTCCGGGACAGGGAGCACAGATACGCAGTATTTT.

This clonotype occurred many times. J is TRBJ1-2 and V is TRBV29-1, with D perhaps TRBD1 (6 bases). The CDR3 extends over 13 amino acids. V lost 4 bases, J lost 2 bases, and 11 bases lay in between. CDR1 SQVTM and CDR2 ANQGSEA come from the germline V gene. The CDR3 is CSVAWGLNYGYTF. CDR3 nucleotides: TGCAGCGTTGCTTGGGGGCTCAACTATGGCTACACCTTC.

This clonotype appeared many times. The chain is built from TRBV20-1 and TRBJ1-2; 7 bases map to TRBD1. The germline gives CDR1 DFQATT, CDR2 SNEGSKA (reference sequence). The CDR3 is 16 residues long. V trimming: 0 bases; J trimming: 2 bases; junction bases outside the gene matches: 9. The CDR3 loop reads CSARERGLQGNYGYTF. CDR3 bases: TGCAGTGCTAGAGAAAGGGGGCTCCAAGGGAACTATGGCTACACCTTC.

The gene calls are TRBV7-8 and TRBJ1-6; TRBD1 matches 11 bases. Trimming removed 5 bases from V and 9 bases from J; junction bases left unmatched: 9. The CDR3 length is 16 residues. Germline loops: CDR1 SGHVS, CDR2 FQNEAQ. The CDR3 coding sequence is TGTGCCAGCAGCCCGATACGGGGACAGGGGGGTTCACCCCTCCACTTT. It specifies CASSPIRGQGGSPLHF.

The table lists this clonotype with a count of one. The rearrangement uses TRBV12-3 or TRBV12-4 and TRBJ1-5; 8 bases are shared with TRBD1. V lost 3 bases, J lost 4 bases, and 2 bases stayed unmatched. This CDR3 has 14 amino acids. This CDR3 reads CASSFTGGNQPQHF. CDR3 DNA: TGTGCCAGCAGTTTTACAGGGGGGAATCAGCCCCAGCATTTT.

This clonotype was observed at least ten times. The rearrangement links TRBV29-1 to TRBJ2-3; the D gene could be TRBD1 or TRBD2 (5 bases each). Germline CDR1 is SQVTM and CDR2 is ANQGSEA. The V end was cut by 4 bases, the J end by 3 bases, with 11 bases between. CDR3 length equals 13 residues. CDR3 residues: CSVVVGATDTQYF. CDR3 DNA sequence: TGCAGCGTTGTAGTCGGGGCGACAGATACGCAGTATTTT.

Comment on this clonotype: The junction and the germline gene differ at one end; a read error may be behind it. The gene calls are TRBV5-1 and TRBJ1-6; tentatively, D is TRBD1 (5 bases). This CDR3 contains 16 residues. Germline assignment: CDR1 SGHRS and CDR2 YFSETQ. The CDR3 coding sequence is TGCGCCAGCGGCTTGGACGCGGTGGGGGTAATTCGACCCCTCCACTTT. It is translated as CASGLDAVGVIRPLHF.

Notes on this clonotype: Sequence at one end of the junction differs from germline and may be a read error. This rearrangement joins TRBV29-1 to TRBJ1-2; the match to TRBD1 covers 7 bases. The germline CDR1 and CDR2 sequences are SQVTM and ANQGSEA. The CDR3 is 13 residues long. The CDR3 nucleotides read TGCAGCGTCCGCAGGGGGGCGGACTATGGCGACACCTTC. This encodes CSVRRGADYGDTF.

In this sample, this clonotype turned up many times. CDR3 sequence: CASKVAGDQPQHF. The CDR3 region has the DNA TGTGCCAGCAAGGTTGCCGGAGATCAGCCCCAGCATTTT. This chain connects TRBV6-5 to TRBJ1-5; no reliable D call. CDR3 length equals 13 residues. Germline V gives CDR1 MNHEY, CDR2 SVGAGI. Trimming left V 7 bases short and J 5 bases short, with 12 bases between.

There are a few counts of this clonotype. Mismatch with germline at one junction end may stem from a read error. V usage is TRBV10-2 and J usage is TRBJ2-1; D uncertain. This CDR3 is built from 14 residues. Germline values: CDR1 WSHSY, CDR2 SAAADI. The CDR3 region has the DNA TGCGCCAGCTTTGTCCCGAGAGACAAGCCCCACCAGGAGTTC. It specifies CASFVPRDKPHQEF.

By its share, this clonotype is medium-sized (0.01 to 0.1%). J is TRBJ2-2 and V is TRBV20-1, with D tentatively TRBD2 (6 bases). CDR3 size: 15 residues. Germline CDR1 DFQATT, CDR2 SNEGSKA (reference sequence). Trimming cost V 2 bases and J 3 bases, with 13 bases left between them. The CDR3 here is CSARPGRGDTGELFF. In nucleotides, the CDR3 is TGCAGTGCTAGACCCGGGCGGGGCGACACCGGGGAGCTGTTTTTT.

This clonotype was seen only a few times. The chain recombines TRBV7-2 with TRBJ2-7; 9 nucleotides match TRBD2. J lost 3 bases, V lost 1 base, and 13 bases had no gene match. CDR1 is SGHTA and CDR2 is FQGNSA in the germline V gene. The CDR3 spans 18 residues. The CDR3 loop reads CASSLGVLSGGHNYEQYF. The CDR3 DNA follows: TGTGCCAGCAGCTTAGGGGTGCTAAGCGGGGGGCATAACTACGAGCAGTACTTC. The whole variable domain, remainder taken from reference TRBV7-2 and TRBJ2-7, is GAGVSQSPSNKVTEKGKDVELRCDPISGHTALYWYRQSLGQGLEFLIYFQGNSAPDKSGLPSDRFSAERTGGSVSTLTIQRTQQEDSAVYLCASSLGVLSGGHNYEQYFGPGTRLTVT.